These 31 T cell receptor beta chains were sequenced from one sample in a study of beta chain features in type 1 diabetes. Points from the study as a whole: TCRB CDR3s from Type 1 diabetes patients were moderately but significantly shorter in all four CD4+ subsets.

The antigens these receptors bind are not known. Every isolated RNA sample was fully reverse transcribed, so sequencing captured expressed TCRB transcripts. Method: immunoSEQ multiplex PCR; TCRdb's copy keeps in-frame clones and lacks some. The sample holds about 160,000 clones; 9% to 12% are singletons and the top ten take more than 0.4%. The sample comprised central memory CD4+ T cells from blood. The receptors were sampled from a man between 25 and 39 years old with type 1 diabetes.

The genes are TRBV5-1 and TRBJ2-1, with 8 bases aligning to TRBD2. Per germline, CDR1 SGHRS and CDR2 YFSETQ. The J segment lost 8 bases and the V segment lost 0 bases, leaving 7 bases of the junction unmatched. The CDR3 length is 15 residues. CDR3: CASSLVGREVDEQFF. As DNA, the CDR3 is TGCGCCAGCAGCTTGGTGGGGCGGGAGGTCGATGAGCAGTTCTTC.

As for this clone: Different DNA sequences within this sample yield the same CDR3. The genes are TRBV5-6 and TRBJ2-5; possibly TRBD2 for D (6 bases). Germline V gene lookup returns CDR1 SGHDT and CDR2 YYEEEE. Trimming removed 2 bases from V and 2 bases from J, with 10 bases in between. This CDR3 region has 14 residues. The CDR3 DNA reads as TGTGCCAGCAGCTTCGGGACTGATCAAGAGACCCAGTACTTC. As protein: CASSFGTDQETQYF.

A few counts support this clone. J is TRBJ2-1 and V is TRBV5-4; D is perhaps TRBD1 (6 bases). From germline, CDR1 is SGHNT and CDR2 YYREEE (reference sequence). Trimming cost V 0 bases and J 8 bases, with 9 bases left between them. The CDR3 loop spans 13 amino acids. CDR3 sequence: CASSLARGDEQFF. The CDR3 coding sequence is TGTGCCAGCAGCTTGGCCAGGGGAGATGAGCAGTTCTTC. The full variable domain, with the rest looked up from reference TRBV5-4 and TRBJ2-1, is ETGVTQSPTHLIKTRGQQVTLRCSSQSGHNTVSWYQQALGQGPQFIFQYYREEENGRGNFPPRFSGLQFPNYSSELNVNALELDDSALYLCASSLARGDEQFFGPGTRLTVL.

V gene TRBV25-1 combines with J gene TRBJ2-7, with TRBD1 matching 8 bases. J was trimmed by 4 bases and V by 5 bases; bases with no gene match: 10. This CDR3 has 15 residues. From germline, CDR1 is MGHDK and CDR2 SYGVNS. This CDR3 is CASSRTTGGRYEQYF. CDR3 nucleotide sequence: TGTGCCAGCAGTCGAACAACAGGGGGGAGGTACGAGCAGTACTTC.

This clone turned up a few times. J is TRBJ2-7 and V is TRBV5-1; 10 positions match TRBD1. Germline V gene data show CDR1 as SGHRS and CDR2 as YFSETQ. CDR3 length: 16 amino acids. J was trimmed by 2 bases and V by 4 bases; bases with no gene match: 9. CDR3 sequence (DNA): TGCGCCAGCAGCCCCGGGACAGGGGATATAGCCTACGAGCAGTACTTC. It translates to CASSPGTGDIAYEQYF.

This clone was counted between two and nine times. The V and J genes are TRBV4-3 and TRBJ2-1, with D perhaps matching TRBD2 (5 bases). The germline V gene encodes CDR1 LGHNA and CDR2 YSLEER. V shed 0 bases and J shed 3 bases, with 12 bases lying between them. CDR3 length: 16 residues. DNA for the CDR3: TGCGCCAGCAGCCAAGACCCTAGCCGCATCTACAATGAGCAGTTCTTC. Its protein is CASSQDPSRIYNEQFF.

V usage is TRBV9 and J usage is TRBJ2-6, with 10 bases lining up with TRBD2. The V segment lost 3 bases and the J segment 2 bases; nucleotides outside the gene matches: 5. CDR3 length equals 17 residues. In germline, CDR1 is SGDLS, CDR2 YYNGEE. The CDR3 region is CASSGGTSDTGANVLTF. CDR3 sequence (DNA): TGTGCCAGCAGCGGCGGGACTAGCGATACTGGGGCCAACGTCCTGACTTTC.

The chain is built from TRBV5-1 and TRBJ1-4; D not resolved. CDR1 SGHRS and CDR2 YFSETQ come from the germline V gene. CDR3 length: 13 residues. The V end lost 0 bases, the J end lost 8 bases, and 8 bases lay between the germline ends. CDR3 sequence reads: CASSLGSTEKLFF. In DNA, the CDR3 is TGCGCCAGCAGCTTGGGGAGCACGGAAAAACTGTTTTTT.

The V and J genes are TRBV30 and TRBJ2-5; tentative D call: TRBD2 (6 bases). Germline values: CDR1 GTSNPN, CDR2 SVGIG (reference sequence). The V end was cut by 0 bases, the J end by 3 bases, with 8 bases between. The CDR3 loop spans 13 amino acids. The CDR3 region has the DNA TGTGCCTGGAGTGTCGGCGGGGAAGAGACCCAGTACTTC. Translated: CAWSVGGEETQYF. Drawing the rest from reference TRBV30 and TRBJ2-5, the complete variable domain is SQTIHQWPATLVQPVGSPLSLECTVEGTSNPNLYWYRQAAGRGLQLLFYSVGIGQISSEVPQNLSASRPQDRQFILSSKKLLLSDSGFYLCAWSVGGEETQYFGPGTRLLVL.

This clone was found a few times. The chain is built from TRBV2 and TRBJ2-2; weak D call: TRBD2 (6 bases). Germline values: CDR1 SNHLY, CDR2 FYNNEI. V gave up 7 bases and J gave up 5 bases, with 11 bases separating them. This CDR3 contains 13 residues. CDR3 protein: CASKWGETGELFF. CDR3 coding DNA: TGTGCCAGCAAATGGGGGGAGACCGGGGAGCTGTTTTTT.

The V call is TRBV7-3, the J call TRBJ2-2; the match to TRBD2 covers 9 bases. Germline lookup yields CDR1 SGHTA and CDR2 FQGTGA. The CDR3 totals 15 residues. After removal of 4 bases from V and 6 bases from J, the junction contained 6 bases not matched to a gene. The CDR3 region is CASSYSGSYAGELFF. CDR3 nucleotides: TGTGCCAGCAGCTATAGCGGGAGCTATGCCGGGGAGCTGTTTTTT.

Only a few counts were recorded for this clone. The chain employs TRBV30 and TRBJ1-2, with 7 bases fitting TRBD1. Germline V gene lookup returns CDR1 GTSNPN and CDR2 SVGIG (reference sequence). The junction had 12 bases not matched to a gene; V was cut back by 5 bases and J by 6 bases. The CDR3 is made up of 14 amino acids. The CDR3 DNA sequence: TGTGCCTGGGAGAAAAAGGGGGCAGCGAATGGCTACACCTTC. Encoded protein: CAWEKKGAANGYTF.

The chain links TRBV11-2 to TRBJ2-6; the D gene is possibly TRBD1 (6 bases). Trimming took 6 bases from V and 0 from J, leaving 21 bases between them. Germline values: CDR1 SGHAT, CDR2 FQNNGV. This CDR3 comprises 19 residues. In DNA form, the CDR3 reads TGTGCCAGCAGGTTTATCAGGGGCCAAGTGATCTCTGGGGCCAACGTCCTGACTTTC. Translating it yields CASRFIRGQVISGANVLTF.

V usage is TRBV30 and J usage is TRBJ2-5, with TRBD2 matching over 8 bases. The trim removed 4 bases at V and 5 bases at J, leaving 9 bases unmatched. CDR3 length equals 14 residues. Germline V gives CDR1 GTSNPN, CDR2 SVGIG (reference sequence). Written as DNA, the CDR3 is TGTGCCTGGACCTCAGCCAGCGGGAGTGAGACCCAGTACTTC. Residues: CAWTSASGSETQYF.

This clone was seen only a few times. CDR3: CASSLAGGQGYEQYF. The CDR3 coding sequence is TGCGCCAGCAGCTTGGCCGGAGGACAGGGGTACGAGCAGTACTTC. This chain connects TRBV5-1 to TRBJ2-7, with 9 nucleotides matching TRBD1. This CDR3 contains 15 residues. Germline CDR1 reads SGHRS; CDR2 reads YFSETQ. The V and J ends lost 0 bases and 4 bases, in that order; junction bases with no gene match: 5.

The chain carries TRBV7-2 and TRBJ2-1; D ambiguous. This CDR3 has 14 amino acids. Trimming removed 2 bases from V and 7 bases from J, with 12 bases in between. Germline values: CDR1 SGHTA, CDR2 FQGNSA. CDR3 bases: TGTGCCAGCAGCTTATTCAGTTTGCAGAATGAGCAGTTCTTC. The encoded protein is CASSLFSLQNEQFF.

In this sample, this clone turned up a few times. The chain employs TRBV28 and TRBJ2-7; D might be TRBD1 (6 bases). V dropped 5 bases and J dropped 3 bases, with 14 bases sitting between them. In germline, CDR1 is MDHEN, CDR2 SYDVKM. This CDR3 spans 14 amino acids. The CDR3 sequence is CASSPTGTLYEQYF. The CDR3 nucleotides read TGTGCCAGCAGTCCCACCGGGACACTCTACGAGCAGTACTTC.

This clone was found a few times. J is TRBJ2-7 and V is TRBV5-1; D is perhaps TRBD1 (5 bases). Germline V gives CDR1 SGHRS, CDR2 YFSETQ. Trimming pared 7 bases from V and 4 bases from J, leaving 12 bases between. The CDR3 runs 12 residues. The CDR3 DNA follows: TGCGCCAGCCGCAGGGTGGGATACGAGCAGTACTTC. It translates to CASRRVGYEQYF.

This clone has just a few counts. J is TRBJ1-2 and V is TRBV10-3; D remains unclear. Germline assignment: CDR1 ENHRY and CDR2 SYGVKD. Trimming took 2 bases from V and 2 from J, leaving 6 bases between them. The length of the CDR3 is 13 residues. The CDR3 DNA reads TGTGCCATCAGTGAGGAGGAGAACTATGGCTACACCTTC. It codes for CAISEEENYGYTF.

There are a few counts of this clone. The chain combines TRBV27 with TRBJ2-1; 12 bases align to TRBD2. Germline lookup yields CDR1 MNHEY and CDR2 SMNVEV (reference sequence). This CDR3 has 17 amino acids. The junction had 10 bases not matched to a gene; V was cut back by 2 bases and J by 8 bases. CDR3 coding DNA: TGTGCCAGCAGTTTAGGCCGACTAGCGGGAGAGGGTTATGAGCAGTTCTTC. This codes for CASSLGRLAGEGYEQFF.

This clone was observed a handful of times. The rearrangement uses TRBV6-6 and TRBJ2-4; 10 bases match TRBD2. CDR3 length: 14 amino acids. CDR1 and CDR2 (germline): MNHNY, SVGAGI (reference sequence). V dropped 6 bases and J dropped 6; count of bases not matched to a gene: 5. CDR3 sequence: CASSPSGSINIQYF. The CDR3 DNA follows: TGTGCCAGCAGCCCTAGCGGGAGTATAAACATTCAGTACTTC.

Only a few counts were recorded for this clone. The rearrangement uses TRBV4-2 and TRBJ2-1; 11 positions match TRBD1. The CDR3 covers 17 residues. Germline loops: CDR1 LGHNA, CDR2 YNFKEQ. V shed 3 bases and J 7 bases; nucleotides not matched to a gene: 11. CDR3 amino acids: CASSHPIGQGAFNEQFF. Written as DNA, the CDR3 is TGTGCCAGCAGCCACCCGATCGGACAGGGGGCGTTTAATGAGCAGTTCTTC.

V gene TRBV5-1 combines with J gene TRBJ2-7, with 9 bases fitting TRBD2. The CDR3 totals 14 residues. The J segment lost 2 bases and the V segment lost 4 bases, leaving 4 bases of the junction unmatched. Per germline, CDR1 SGHRS and CDR2 YFSETQ. The CDR3 protein is CASSPAGGTYEQYF. The CDR3 nucleotides read TGCGCCAGCAGCCCAGCGGGGGGCACCTACGAGCAGTACTTC.

This clone has more than one count but fewer than ten. This specimen includes other DNA sequences encoding the same CDR3. This rearrangement joins TRBV7-9 to TRBJ1-5; D unclear. V lost 2 bases to trimming and J lost 2 bases, with 4 bases between them. The germline V gene has CDR1 SEHNR and CDR2 FQNEAQ (reference sequence). This CDR3 spans 13 amino acids. The CDR3 spells CASSLSGNQPQHF. CDR3 bases: TGTGCCAGCAGCTTATCGGGCAATCAGCCCCAGCATTTT.

The chain employs TRBV7-3 and TRBJ2-1; perhaps TRBD1 as D (5 bases). Germline V lookup: CDR1 SGHTA, CDR2 FQGTGA. This CDR3 has 12 residues. The V gene lost 5 bases and the J gene lost 10 bases, with 12 bases spanning the gap. The CDR3 DNA reads TGTGCCAGCAGCAGTGGGGCTACAGAGCAGTTCTTC. It codes for CASSSGATEQFF. The full variable domain, its missing parts supplied by reference TRBV7-3 and TRBJ2-1, is GAGVSQTPSNKVTEKGKYVELRCDPISGHTALYWYRQSLGQGPEFLIYFQGTGAADDSGLPNDRFFAVRPEGSVSTLKIQRTERGDSAVYLCASSSGATEQFFGPGTRLTVL.

V is TRBV6-5 and J is TRBJ2-7; D is undetermined. The CDR3 is 13 residues long. Germline-derived CDR1 and CDR2 are MNHEY and SVGAGI. V gave up 3 bases and J gave up 4 bases, with 10 bases separating them. CDR3 region: CASSYNRKYEQYF. The CDR3, as DNA: TGTGCCAGCAGTTATAACAGAAAGTACGAGCAGTACTTC.

This clone was detected a few times. The CDR3 DNA reads TGCGCCAGCAGCCAAGGGGGACAGAGCACAGATACGCAGTATTTT. This gives the protein CASSQGGQSTDTQYF. This rearrangement joins TRBV4-3 to TRBJ2-3; the match to TRBD1 covers 7 bases. Germline V CDR1 and CDR2: LGHNA, YSLEER. With V trimmed by 1 base and J by 0 bases, 1 base remained unmatched. CDR3 length equals 15 residues.

This chain joins TRBV6-1 and TRBJ2-1, with 13 bases that match TRBD2. The junction had 6 bases not matched to a gene; V was cut back by 3 bases and J by 7 bases. The germline gives CDR1 MNHNS, CDR2 SASEGT. The CDR3 sequence is 16 residues long. CDR3 loop: CASSERTSGSWNEQFF. CDR3 DNA: TGTGCCAGCAGTGAGAGGACTAGCGGGAGCTGGAATGAGCAGTTCTTC.

This clone was seen repeatedly, ten times or more. The chain is built from TRBV2 and TRBJ2-4; D remains unclear. V was shortened by 5 bases and J by 3 bases, with 5 bases between the two germline ends. The CDR3 runs to 12 residues. Germline CDR1 reads SNHLY; CDR2 reads FYNNEI. The CDR3 sequence: CASSPGKNIQYF. CDR3 nucleotides: TGTGCCAGCAGTCCGGGCAAAAACATTCAGTACTTC.

This clone was observed a few times. This chain connects TRBV29-1 to TRBJ2-5; D gene ambiguous. CDR1 is SQVTM and CDR2 is ANQGSEA in the germline V gene. V lost 0 bases to trimming and J lost 2 bases, with 7 bases between them. This CDR3 has 13 residues. The CDR3 nucleotides read TGCAGCGTTGAAGATCCCCTGCAAGAGACCCAGTACTTC. Translated: CSVEDPLQETQYF.

This sequence joins TRBV15 and TRBJ2-2; 9 bases are a match to TRBD1. V shed 7 bases and J 5 bases; nucleotides not matched to a gene: 5. Germline values: CDR1 LNHNV, CDR2 YYDKDF (reference sequence). This CDR3 is built from 14 residues. The CDR3: CATNRDRVTGELFF. The CDR3 DNA sequence: TGTGCCACCAACCGGGACAGGGTAACCGGGGAGCTGTTTTTT.